The T cell receptor (beta chain) under discussion was sequenced for a study of shared clonotypes between healthy human individuals. Concerning this clone: The target antigen is unknown. This sample includes further DNA sequences coding for the same CDR3.

Sequencing used immunoSEQ multiplex PCR; TCRdb keeps in-frame clones, though not all of them. The sample shows around 1,900,000 clones, about 94% of them seen only once. Study-level points and caveats: Around 5.3% of naive CD4 clonotypes were shared across four donors.

The naive CD8 subset, CD45RO-negative cells positively selected for CCR7, excluded terminally differentiated effector memory CD45RA+ cells. Trimming shortened V by 2 bases and J by 5 bases, and 7 bases separated the two germline ends. This CDR3 has 13 amino acids. The germline CDR1 and CDR2 sequences are SGDLS and YYNGEE. This chain links TRBV9 with TRBJ1-4; D call uncertain. Sequenced sample: naive CD8+ T cells from PBMCs. This TCR derives from a man aged 18 to 35 in good health. Some clones in this sample may be carry-over from other donors' samples. CDR3 bases: TGTGCCAGCAGCGTGGACGGGAATGAAAAACTGTTTTTT. Its protein is CASSVDGNEKLFF.